The clone carrying this TCR beta chain was detected many times. What it binds is unknown. This record comes from a study of CD8 T cells in ankylosing spondylitis. The study's findings and limits: The authors found the disease-linked clones to be CD8+ and relatively rare in peripheral blood. Prior work had noted some motif variants in reactive arthritis blood and synovial fluid. Ankylosing spondylitis blood appeared to be characterized by a TCR beta motif of 7 to 9 highly homologous variants.

Quantitative molecular-barcoded 5'-RACE generated the TCR beta libraries. TCRdb itself ran the 5' RACE reads through MiXCR, one entry per CDR3 protein. Among roughly 180,000 distinct CDR3 sequences listed, 9.5% to 15% were seen once. Trimming removed 0 bases at V and 1 base at J, with 15 bases between. The CDR3 covers 17 residues. The V gene's germline CDR1 is MGHRA and CDR2 YSYEKL. V and J are TRBV4-1 and TRBJ1-1; D possibly corresponds to TRBD1 (5 bases). The source material was blood, either unsorted or a sorted T cell fraction (not recorded which). The receptor was isolated from a male donor with ankylosing spondylitis or in good health (not recorded which). CDR3 DNA: TGCGCCAGCAGCCAAGACCCCCGTTACAGGCAGAACACTGAAGCTTTCTTT. It specifies CASSQDPRYRQNTEAFF.